The source of this T cell receptor (beta chain) is a study of regulatory T cells in long-lasting Graves disease. Trimming took off 8 bases at V and 9 bases at J, with 16 bases between the two ends. The CDR3 length is 12 residues. Per germline, CDR1 SGHAT and CDR2 FQNNGV. With iRepertoire HTBI primers and Arm-PCR of CDR3 regions, TCR beta libraries were built. One entry per CDR3 protein, called by TCRdb with MiXCR from the multiplex PCR reads. The sample carries hundreds of thousands of distinct CDR3 sequences, roughly 15% recorded once. This clonotype was seen ten or more times. Sample time point: newly diagnosed GD, antithyroid drugs for less than 3 months. After RNA was extracted from PBMCs, the TCR library was made from it. Separately, the same data were catalogued under a study of T cells in Graves' hyperthyroidism and ophthalmopathy.

The V call is TRBV11-2, the J call TRBJ1-1; D is unresolved. The sample was peripheral blood mononuclear cells (PBMCs), taken at new diagnosis, from a patient treated with antithyroid drugs. This clonotype was sampled from a woman in her 30s with Graves disease. The CDR3 loop reads CASHTDGIKAFF. CDR3 nucleotide sequence: TGTGCCAGCCACACCGACGGAATAAAAGCTTTCTTT. The complete variable domain, with remaining parts taken from reference TRBV11-2 and TRBJ1-1, reads EAGVAQSPRYKIIEKRQSVAFWCNPISGHATLYWYQQILGQGPKLLIQFQNNGVVDDSQLPKDRFSAERLKGVDSTLKIQPAKLEDSAVYLCASHTDGIKAFFGQGTRLTVV.